The source of this TCR beta chain is a study of T cell changes during pregnancy in multiple sclerosis. With 7 bases removed from V and 6 bases from J, the gap between germline ends came to 19 bases. This CDR3 spans 14 amino acids. CDR1 is ENHRY, CDR2 SYGVKD, per germline. Data came from immunoSEQ multiplex PCR; TCRdb stores just in-frame clones and leaves some out. The repertoire holds 55,000 to 65,000 clones, under 95% seen once, with 2.5% to 3.5% in the top ten. The source material was peripheral blood, sampled in the first trimester of pregnancy. The sequence was collected from a female donor in good health, enrolled as a control in a pregnancy study. The chain recombines TRBV10-3 with TRBJ2-7; tentative D call: TRBD1 (5 bases). The CDR3 bases are TGTGCCATCACCGATGGGGCAGGCTCGGGCGAGCAGTACTTC. Amino acids: CAITDGAGSGEQYF.